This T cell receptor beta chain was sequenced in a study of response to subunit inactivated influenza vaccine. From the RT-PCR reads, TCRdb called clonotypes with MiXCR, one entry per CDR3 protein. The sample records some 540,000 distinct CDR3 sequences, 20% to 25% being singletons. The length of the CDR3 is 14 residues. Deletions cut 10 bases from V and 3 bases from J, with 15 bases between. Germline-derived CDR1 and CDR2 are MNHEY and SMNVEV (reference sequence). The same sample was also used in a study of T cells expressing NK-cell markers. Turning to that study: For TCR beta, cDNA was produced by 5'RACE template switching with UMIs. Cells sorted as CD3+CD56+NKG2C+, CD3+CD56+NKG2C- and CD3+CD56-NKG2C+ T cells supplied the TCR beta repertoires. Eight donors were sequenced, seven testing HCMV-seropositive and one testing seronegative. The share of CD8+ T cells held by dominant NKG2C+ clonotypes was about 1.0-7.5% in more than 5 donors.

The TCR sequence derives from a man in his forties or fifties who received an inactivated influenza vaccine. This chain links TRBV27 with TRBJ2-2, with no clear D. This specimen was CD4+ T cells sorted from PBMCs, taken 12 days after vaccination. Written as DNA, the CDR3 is TGTGCCACCCGGCGAGGTCACGACACCGGGGAGCTGTTTTTT. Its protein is CATRRGHDTGELFF.